Listed here are 15 T cell receptor beta chains from one sample, sequenced in a study of graft-versus-host responses after intestinal transplantation. Sequenced by immunoSEQ multiplex PCR; TCRdb stores in-frame clones only, minus some. The repertoire holds approximately 19,000 clones, with about 93% as singletons. This specimen consisted of PBMCs, obtained 357 days after transplant. The receptors originated from a human patient who received an intestinal transplant, so some T cells may come from the graft donor.

The rearrangement uses TRBV5-1 and TRBJ2-1; 8 bases agree with TRBD1. Germline V gene data show CDR1 as SGHRS and CDR2 as YFSETQ. Trimming took 0 bases from V and 2 from J; bases not matched to a gene: 1. The CDR3 consists of 15 residues. The CDR3 sequence is CASSLGQGPYNEQFF. DNA of the CDR3: TGCGCCAGCAGCTTGGGACAGGGGCCCTACAATGAGCAGTTCTTC.

The genes are TRBV30 and TRBJ2-2; D tentatively reads TRBD1 or TRBD2 (6 bases each). Germline CDR1 reads GTSNPN; CDR2 reads SVGIG (reference sequence). The CDR3 runs to 13 residues. Trimming took off 3 bases at V and 5 bases at J, with 10 bases between the two ends. The CDR3 coding sequence is TGTGCCTGGAGACAGGGAGGAACCGGGGAGCTGTTTTTT. Translation: CAWRQGGTGELFF.

The chain employs TRBV5-5 and TRBJ1-3; tentatively, D is TRBD1 (6 bases). Germline V gene sequence: CDR1 SGHKS, CDR2 YYEKEE (reference sequence). This CDR3 is built from 15 residues. The ends were cut back, 2 bases at V and 1 base at J, with 10 bases in the middle. CDR3 nucleotide sequence: TGTGCCAGCAGCTTACAGGGTTTTTCTGGAAACACCATATATTTT. Encoded protein: CASSLQGFSGNTIYF.

The V gene is TRBV6-4, the J gene TRBJ2-3; 9 bases align to TRBD2. Unmatched junction bases numbered 2, after V lost 4 bases and J lost 0 bases. CDR1 is MRHNA, CDR2 SNTAGT, per germline. This CDR3 has 15 residues. The DNA of the CDR3 is TGTGCCAGCAGTGGTAGCGGGGGAAGCACAGATACGCAGTATTTT. This translates into CASSGSGGSTDTQYF.

V and J are TRBV28 and TRBJ2-3, with TRBD2 matching over 10 bases. J was trimmed by 4 bases and V by 1 base; bases with no gene match: 5. The CDR3 extends over 16 amino acids. Per germline, CDR1 MDHEN and CDR2 SYDVKM. CDR3 sequence (DNA): TGTGCCAGCAGTTTATCCAGCGGGAGGGCTTCAGATACGCAGTATTTT. Protein product: CASSLSSGRASDTQYF.

The V call is TRBV10-3, the J call TRBJ1-5; D unresolved. V was cut by 8 bases and J by 4 bases, with 12 bases left in between. The germline V gene has CDR1 ENHRY and CDR2 SYGVKD. There are 13 residues in the CDR3. The CDR3 DNA reads as TGTGCCATCGGTAAGGATGTTAATCAGCCCCAGCATTTT. Translated: CAIGKDVNQPQHF.

A single count supports this clone. The CDR3 sequence: CATSRDRSADYGYTF. DNA for the CDR3: TGTGCCACCAGCAGAGATCGGTCAGCAGACTATGGCTACACCTTC. This chain joins TRBV15 and TRBJ1-2; D is unresolved. Trimming shortened V by 0 bases and J by 3 bases, and 11 bases separated the two germline ends. CDR3 size: 15 residues. CDR1 is LNHNV and CDR2 is YYDKDF in the germline V gene (reference sequence).

The chain couples TRBV9 to TRBJ2-2; unclear D gene. The CDR3 covers 15 residues. In germline, CDR1 is SGDLS, CDR2 YYNGEE. V was clipped by 1 base and J by 6 bases, with 13 bases between them. The CDR3 DNA is TGTGCCAGCAGCGTAAGGAGTCAGTTGTCCGGGGAGCTGTTTTTT. The encoded protein is CASSVRSQLSGELFF.

V usage is TRBV2 and J usage is TRBJ2-5; 11 bases are a match to TRBD1. The CDR3 runs 14 residues. The germline gives CDR1 SNHLY, CDR2 FYNNEI. Losses at the gene ends were 6 bases for V and 3 bases for J; bases not matched to a gene: 3. Written as DNA, the CDR3 is TGTGCCAGCAGCAGGGACAGGGGGAAAGAGACCCAGTACTTC. It is translated as CASSRDRGKETQYF.

The chain employs TRBV9 and TRBJ2-2; 8 nucleotides align to TRBD2. Germline trimming cut 0 bases from V and 2 bases from J; bases unmatched to any gene: 9. This CDR3 contains 18 residues. The germline V gene encodes CDR1 SGDLS and CDR2 YYNGEE. The CDR3 protein is CASSVDGAGVRNTGELFF. For the CDR3, the DNA is TGTGCCAGCAGCGTAGATGGAGCGGGAGTAAGAAACACCGGGGAGCTGTTTTTT.

The chain couples TRBV18 to TRBJ2-1; 7 nucleotides agree with TRBD2. CDR1 is KGHSH and CDR2 is LQKENI in the germline V gene. The junction had 5 bases not matched to a gene; V was cut back by 2 bases and J by 4 bases. The CDR3 runs 15 residues. The CDR3, as DNA: TGTGCCAGCTCACCATGGGGGAGGGATTACAATGAGCAGTTCTTC. It specifies CASSPWGRDYNEQFF.

In its sample, this clone was seen once. The V and J genes are TRBV4-1 and TRBJ1-2; TRBD1 is a possible D gene (5 bases). V was cut by 0 bases and J by 0 bases, with 20 bases left in between. Germline-derived CDR1 and CDR2 are MGHRA and YSYEKL. This CDR3 region has 19 residues. CDR3 DNA sequence: TGCGCCAGCAGCCAAGATCCTCAGGGATCTAGTCACTCTAACTATGGCTACACCTTC. This gives the protein CASSQDPQGSSHSNYGYTF.

J is TRBJ1-5 and V is TRBV6-5; D uncertain. The V gene's germline CDR1 is MNHEY and CDR2 SVGAGI. The V end lost 2 bases, the J end lost 5 bases, and 7 bases lay between the germline ends. CDR3 length: 13 amino acids. In DNA, the CDR3 is TGTGCCAGCAGTTACACGGCAGATCAGCCCCAGCATTTT. It yields the protein CASSYTADQPQHF.

This chain joins TRBV9 and TRBJ2-1; 12 positions agree with TRBD2. The CDR3 has 16 residues. The V gene's germline CDR1 is SGDLS and CDR2 YYNGEE. The ends lost 3 bases at V and 1 base at J; junction bases unmatched: 2. The CDR3 nucleotides are TGTGCCAGCAGCGAACTAGCGGGGGGTTCCTACAATGAGCAGTTCTTC. This encodes CASSELAGGSYNEQFF.

The J gene is TRBJ2-3, the V gene TRBV2, with 8 bases matching TRBD1. The CDR3 totals 15 residues. The V and J ends lost 6 bases and 1 base, in that order; junction bases with no gene match: 6. The V gene's germline CDR1 is SNHLY and CDR2 FYNNEI. The CDR3 coding sequence is TGTGCCAGCAGCGGCAGGGGGCGCGGCACAGATACGCAGTATTTT. It is translated as CASSGRGRGTDTQYF.